Sequencing of this T cell receptor (beta chain) was carried out in a study of CD8+ T cells in alopecia areata. Overall study context: Patients took tofacitinib for 6 to 18 months, followed by 6 drug-free months. Study-level findings and limits: Higher clonality and more expanded CD8+ clones appeared in lesional than normal scalp.

Note on this clone: The target antigen is unknown.

Per the germline V gene, CDR1 is ENHRY and CDR2 is SYGVKD. This CDR3 comprises 11 residues. V gave up 5 bases and J gave up 4 bases, with 4 bases separating them. cDNA prepared by RNA extraction and subsequent reverse transcription served as the template for sequencing. Sequenced by immunoSEQ multiplex PCR; TCRdb stores in-frame clones only, minus some. The table has 140,000 to 150,000 clones, about 47% seen once. This TCR was sampled from a human donor with alopecia areata. This material consisted of CD4+ T cells sorted from blood, taken at week 0. This chain joins TRBV10-3 and TRBJ2-3, with D unclear. This chain's CDR3 is CAISRADTQYF. As DNA, the CDR3 is TGTGCCATCAGTCGGGCAGATACGCAGTATTTT.